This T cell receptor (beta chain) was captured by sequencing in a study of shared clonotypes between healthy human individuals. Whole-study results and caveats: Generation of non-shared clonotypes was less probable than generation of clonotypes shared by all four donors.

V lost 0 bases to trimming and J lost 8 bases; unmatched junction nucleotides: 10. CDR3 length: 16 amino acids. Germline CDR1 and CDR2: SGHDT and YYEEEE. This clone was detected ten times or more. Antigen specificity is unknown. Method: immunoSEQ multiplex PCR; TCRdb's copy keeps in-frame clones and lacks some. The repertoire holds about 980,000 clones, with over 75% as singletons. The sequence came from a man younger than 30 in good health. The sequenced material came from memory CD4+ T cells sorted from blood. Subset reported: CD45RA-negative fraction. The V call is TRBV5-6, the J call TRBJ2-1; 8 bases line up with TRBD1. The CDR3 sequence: CASSLAGTGLSDEQFF. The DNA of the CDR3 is TGTGCCAGCAGCTTGGCCGGGACAGGTCTAAGCGATGAGCAGTTCTTC.